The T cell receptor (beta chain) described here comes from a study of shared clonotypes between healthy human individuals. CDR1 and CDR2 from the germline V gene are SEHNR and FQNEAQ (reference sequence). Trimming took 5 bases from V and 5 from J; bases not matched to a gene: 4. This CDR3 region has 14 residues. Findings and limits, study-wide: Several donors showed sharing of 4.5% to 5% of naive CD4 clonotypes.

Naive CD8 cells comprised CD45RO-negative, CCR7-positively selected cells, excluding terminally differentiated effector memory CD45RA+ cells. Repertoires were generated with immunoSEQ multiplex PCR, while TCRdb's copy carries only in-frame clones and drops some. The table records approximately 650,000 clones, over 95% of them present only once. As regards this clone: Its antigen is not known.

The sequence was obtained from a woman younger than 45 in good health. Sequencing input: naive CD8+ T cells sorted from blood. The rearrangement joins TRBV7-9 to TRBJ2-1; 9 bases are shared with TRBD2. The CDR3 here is CASSPSGTNNEQFF. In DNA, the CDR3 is TGTGCCAGCAGCCCTAGCGGGACTAACAATGAGCAGTTCTTC. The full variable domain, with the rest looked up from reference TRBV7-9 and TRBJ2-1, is DTGVSQNPRHKITKRGQNVTFRCDPISEHNRLYWYRQTLGQGPEFLTYFQNEAQLEKSRLLSDRFSAERPKGSFSTLEIQRTEQGDSAMYLCASSPSGTNNEQFFGPGTRLTVL.